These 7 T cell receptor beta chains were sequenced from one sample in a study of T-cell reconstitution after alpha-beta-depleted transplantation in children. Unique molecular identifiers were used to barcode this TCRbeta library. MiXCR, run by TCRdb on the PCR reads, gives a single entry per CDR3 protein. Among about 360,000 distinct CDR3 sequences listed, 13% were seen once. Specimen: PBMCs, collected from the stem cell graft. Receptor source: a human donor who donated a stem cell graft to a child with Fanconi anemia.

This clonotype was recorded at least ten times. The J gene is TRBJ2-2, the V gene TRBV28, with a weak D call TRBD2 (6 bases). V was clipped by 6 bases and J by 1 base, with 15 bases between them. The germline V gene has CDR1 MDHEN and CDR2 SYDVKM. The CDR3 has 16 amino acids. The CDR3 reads CASRGGRLRNTGELFF. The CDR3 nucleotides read TGTGCCAGCAGGGGAGGTCGCCTGAGGAACACCGGGGAGCTGTTTTTT.

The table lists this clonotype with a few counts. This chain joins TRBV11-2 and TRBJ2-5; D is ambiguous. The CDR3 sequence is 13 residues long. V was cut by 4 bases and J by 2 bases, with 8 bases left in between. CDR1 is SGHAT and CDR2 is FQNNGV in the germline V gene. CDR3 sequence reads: CASSSSEQETQYF. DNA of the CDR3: TGTGCCAGCAGCTCCAGTGAACAAGAGACCCAGTACTTC.

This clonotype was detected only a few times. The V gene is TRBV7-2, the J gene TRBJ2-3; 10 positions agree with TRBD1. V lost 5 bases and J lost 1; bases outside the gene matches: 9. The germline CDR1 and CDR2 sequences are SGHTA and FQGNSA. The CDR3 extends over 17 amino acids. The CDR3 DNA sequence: TGTGCCAGCAGCGAGTCTATCGGGACAGGGGGCACAGATACGCAGTATTTT. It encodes CASSESIGTGGTDTQYF.

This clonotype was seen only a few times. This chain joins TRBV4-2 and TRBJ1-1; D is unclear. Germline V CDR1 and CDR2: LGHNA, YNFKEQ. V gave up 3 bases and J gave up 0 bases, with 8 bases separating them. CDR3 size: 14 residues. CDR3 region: CASSQEDLNTEAFF. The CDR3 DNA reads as TGTGCCAGCAGCCAGGAGGACTTGAACACTGAAGCTTTCTTT.

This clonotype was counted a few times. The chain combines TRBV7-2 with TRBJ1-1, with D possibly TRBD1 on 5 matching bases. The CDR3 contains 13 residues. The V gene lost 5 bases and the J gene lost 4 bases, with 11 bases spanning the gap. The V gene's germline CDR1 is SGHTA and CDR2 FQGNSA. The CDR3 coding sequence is TGTGCCAGCAGCCCGGGGGTCAGCACTGAAGCTTTCTTT. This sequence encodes CASSPGVSTEAFF.

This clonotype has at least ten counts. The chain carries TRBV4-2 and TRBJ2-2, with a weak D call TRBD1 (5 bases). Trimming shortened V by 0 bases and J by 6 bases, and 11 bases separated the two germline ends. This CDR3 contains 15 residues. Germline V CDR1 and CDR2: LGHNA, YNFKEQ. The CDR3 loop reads CASSQDRTRAGELFF. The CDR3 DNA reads TGTGCCAGCAGCCAAGATAGGACACGGGCCGGGGAGCTGTTTTTT.

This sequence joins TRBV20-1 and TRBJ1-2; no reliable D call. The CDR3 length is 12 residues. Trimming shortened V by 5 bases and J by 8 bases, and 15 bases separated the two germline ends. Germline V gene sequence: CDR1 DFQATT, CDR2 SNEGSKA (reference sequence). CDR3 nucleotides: TGCAGTGCTGCTTCAGGAAGTTGGGGCTACACCTTC. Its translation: CSAASGSWGYTF.